The entry below gives a single T cell receptor (beta chain) sequence along with its context. Losses at the gene ends were 0 bases for V and 2 bases for J; bases not matched to a gene: 2. The CDR3 extends over 15 amino acids. The germline V gene encodes CDR1 SGHTA and CDR2 FQGNSA. This entry comes from a study of blood T cells in healthy people across ages. It was with a sample-barcoded 5' primer and a J-beta primer mix that a second PCR of roughly 7 to 12 cycles was run. TCRdb redid the calling of the 5' RACE reads with MiXCR, one entry per CDR3 protein. The table lists 1.5 million to 2 million distinct CDR3 sequences, roughly 43% of them singletons, with under 30% in the top ten.

The sequenced sample was blood. The rearrangement joins TRBV7-2 to TRBJ2-7; the match to TRBD2 covers 9 bases. The sequence came from a human donor in good health. The CDR3 spells CASSLAASGAYEQYF. For the CDR3, the DNA is TGTGCCAGCAGCTTAGCCGCTAGCGGGGCCTACGAGCAGTACTTC.